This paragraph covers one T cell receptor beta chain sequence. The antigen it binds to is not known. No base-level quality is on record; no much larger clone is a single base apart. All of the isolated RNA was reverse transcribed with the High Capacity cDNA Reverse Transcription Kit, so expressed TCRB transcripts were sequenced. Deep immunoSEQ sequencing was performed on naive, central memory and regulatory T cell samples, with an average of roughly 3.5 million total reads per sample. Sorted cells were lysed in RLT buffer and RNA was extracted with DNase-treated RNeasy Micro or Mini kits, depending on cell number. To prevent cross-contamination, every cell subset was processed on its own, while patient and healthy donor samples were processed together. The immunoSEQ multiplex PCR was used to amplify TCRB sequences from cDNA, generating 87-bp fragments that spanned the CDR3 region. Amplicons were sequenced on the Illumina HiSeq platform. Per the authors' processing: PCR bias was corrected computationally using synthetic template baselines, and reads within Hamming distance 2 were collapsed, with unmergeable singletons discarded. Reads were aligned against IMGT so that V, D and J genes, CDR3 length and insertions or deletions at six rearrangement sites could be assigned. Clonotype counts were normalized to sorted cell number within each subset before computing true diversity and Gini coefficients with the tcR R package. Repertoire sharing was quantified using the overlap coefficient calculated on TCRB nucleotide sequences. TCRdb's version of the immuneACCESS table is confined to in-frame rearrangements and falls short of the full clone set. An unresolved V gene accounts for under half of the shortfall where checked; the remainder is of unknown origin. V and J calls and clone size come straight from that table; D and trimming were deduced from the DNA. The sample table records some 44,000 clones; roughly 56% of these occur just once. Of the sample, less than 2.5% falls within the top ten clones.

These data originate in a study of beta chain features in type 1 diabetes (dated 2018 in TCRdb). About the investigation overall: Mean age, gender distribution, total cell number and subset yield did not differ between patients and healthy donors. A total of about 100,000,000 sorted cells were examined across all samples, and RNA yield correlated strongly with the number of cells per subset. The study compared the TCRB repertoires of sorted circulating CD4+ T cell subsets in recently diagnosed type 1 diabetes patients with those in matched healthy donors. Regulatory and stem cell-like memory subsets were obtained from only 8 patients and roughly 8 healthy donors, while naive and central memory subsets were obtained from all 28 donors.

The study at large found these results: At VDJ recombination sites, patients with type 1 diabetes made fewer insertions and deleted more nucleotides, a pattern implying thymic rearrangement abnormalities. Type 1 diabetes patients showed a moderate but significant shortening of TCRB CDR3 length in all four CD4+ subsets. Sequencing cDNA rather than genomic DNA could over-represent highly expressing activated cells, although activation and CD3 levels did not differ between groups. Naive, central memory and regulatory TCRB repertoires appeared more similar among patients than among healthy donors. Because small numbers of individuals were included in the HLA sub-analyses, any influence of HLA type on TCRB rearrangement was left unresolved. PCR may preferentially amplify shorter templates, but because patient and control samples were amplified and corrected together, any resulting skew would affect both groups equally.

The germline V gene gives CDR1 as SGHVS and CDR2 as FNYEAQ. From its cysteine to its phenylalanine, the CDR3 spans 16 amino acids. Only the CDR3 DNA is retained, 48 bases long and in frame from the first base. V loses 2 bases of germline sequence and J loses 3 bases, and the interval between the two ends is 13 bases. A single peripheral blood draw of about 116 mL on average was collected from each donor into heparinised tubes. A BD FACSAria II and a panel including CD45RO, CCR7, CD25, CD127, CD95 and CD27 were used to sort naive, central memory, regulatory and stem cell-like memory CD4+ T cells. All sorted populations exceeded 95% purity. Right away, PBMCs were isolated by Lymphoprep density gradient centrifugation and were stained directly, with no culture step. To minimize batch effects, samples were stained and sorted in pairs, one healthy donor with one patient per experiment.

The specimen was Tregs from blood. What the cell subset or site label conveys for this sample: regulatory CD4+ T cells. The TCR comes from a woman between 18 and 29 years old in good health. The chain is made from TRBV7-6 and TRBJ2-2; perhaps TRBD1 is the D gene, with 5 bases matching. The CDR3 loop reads CASSLFNSRDTGELFF. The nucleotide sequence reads TGTGCCAGCAGCTTATTTAATAGCAGGGACACCGGGGAGCTGTTTTTT.